This T cell receptor (beta chain) was sequenced in a study of T cells in Graves' hyperthyroidism and ophthalmopathy. The table lists this clonotype with a few counts. Its antigen is still unknown. Germline is not matched at one junction end, which may reflect a read error. The CDR3 sequence is 15 residues long. Germline V lookup: CDR1 KGHDR, CDR2 SFDVKD. Overall study findings and caveats: Researchers found most expanded thyroid clonotypes above 0.001 in blood as well.

It was RNA transcripts that yielded the amplified TCR beta CDR3 regions. The TCR CDR3 was amplified in a first-round RT-PCR using the HTBI primer set. Each CDR3 protein is one row after TCRdb ran MiXCR on the multiplex PCR reads. The repertoire holds 650,000 to 700,000 distinct CDR3 sequences, with approximately 15% as singletons. The receptor was isolated from a man between 45 and 60 years old with Graves' hyperthyroidism. The sample consisted of blood. The rearrangement uses TRBV24-1 and TRBJ2-7, with D possibly called TRBD1 or TRBD2 (5 bases each). CDR3 coding DNA: TGTGCCACCAGTGATCCGGAGGACAACTCCTACGGGCAGTACTTC. It yields the protein CATSDPEDNSYGQYF.